A single sample is the source of the 13 T cell receptor beta chains below, sequenced in a study of T cell responses to AZD1222 COVID-19 vaccine. TCRdb's copy holds only in-frame clones and misses some; the assay was immunoSEQ multiplex PCR. The sample records around 130,000 clones, around 88% being singletons. Sample: peripheral blood, taken on day 0 of AZD1222 vaccination. The receptor set was obtained from an adult in good health.

This chain uses TRBV9 with TRBJ2-7, with TRBD2 matching over 9 bases. The J segment lost 5 bases and the V segment lost 2 bases, leaving 5 bases of the junction unmatched. The CDR3 totals 14 residues. From germline, CDR1 is SGDLS and CDR2 YYNGEE. The CDR3 here is CASSVSSGIDEQYF. The CDR3 region has the DNA TGTGCCAGCAGCGTCTCTAGCGGGATTGACGAGCAGTACTTC. Full variable domain (missing parts from reference TRBV9 and TRBJ2-7): DSGVTQTPKHLITATGQRVTLRCSPRSGDLSVYWYQQSLDQGLQFLIQYYNGEERAKGNILERFSAQQFPDLHSELNLSSLELGDSALYFCASSVSSGIDEQYFGPGTRLTVT.

This chain connects TRBV9 to TRBJ1-3; D remains unclear. Germline values: CDR1 SGDLS, CDR2 YYNGEE. The CDR3 runs to 17 residues. V gave up 4 bases and J gave up 0 bases, with 17 bases separating them. For the CDR3, the DNA is TGTGCCAGCAGCCCTTCGATCGGACGTAGCTCTGGAAACACCATATATTTT. Translating it yields CASSPSIGRSSGNTIYF.

This sequence joins TRBV28 and TRBJ2-3; 8 bases map to TRBD2. The CDR3 contains 16 residues. The germline V gene has CDR1 MDHEN and CDR2 SYDVKM. V lost 5 bases and J lost 0; bases outside the gene matches: 7. The CDR3, as DNA: TGTGCCAGCAGTCCCCATCTAGCGGGCAGCACAGATACGCAGTATTTT. Its protein product is CASSPHLAGSTDTQYF.

The V and J genes are TRBV15 and TRBJ1-2; possibly TRBD1 for D (5 bases). CDR1 is LNHNV and CDR2 is YYDKDF in the germline V gene (reference sequence). Deletions cut 5 bases from V and 8 bases from J, with 18 bases between. The CDR3 sequence is 14 residues long. The DNA of the CDR3 is TGTGCCACCAGCTTACCCCAGGGTACTGTCGGCTACACCTTC. As protein: CATSLPQGTVGYTF.

The gene calls are TRBV7-8 and TRBJ1-4, with TRBD1 as a possible D gene (5 bases). The CDR3 has 16 amino acids. The germline V and J ends were trimmed by 1 base and 3 bases, with 12 bases remaining between them. Germline V CDR1 and CDR2: SGHVS, FQNEAQ. DNA for the CDR3: TGTGCCAGCAGCTTAGACGTTGGGGCTGCTAATGAAAAACTGTTTTTT. Its protein is CASSLDVGAANEKLFF.

The chain recombines TRBV6-4 with TRBJ1-2, with 9 bases aligning to TRBD1. Trimming removed 4 bases from V and 4 bases from J; junction bases left unmatched: 7. The CDR3 has 15 amino acids. CDR1 and CDR2 (germline): MRHNA, SNTAGT. The CDR3 DNA is TGTGCCAGCAGTGCCAACAGGGGGCCGAGCTATGGCTACACCTTC. Translated: CASSANRGPSYGYTF.

CDR3 nucleotides: TGCGCCAGCAGCTCGGGACAGGGACGAGAGACCCAGTACTTC. Translating gives CASSSGQGRETQYF. This rearrangement joins TRBV5-1 to TRBJ2-5; TRBD1 agrees at 9 bases. The V and J ends lost 3 bases and 4 bases, in that order; junction bases with no gene match: 4. Germline values: CDR1 SGHRS, CDR2 YFSETQ. The CDR3 totals 14 residues. Full variable domain (remainder filled in from reference TRBV5-1 and TRBJ2-5): KAGVTQTPRYLIKTRGQQVTLSCSPISGHRSVSWYQQTPGQGLQFLFEYFSETQRNKGNFPGRFSGRQFSNSRSEMNVSTLELGDSALYLCASSSGQGRETQYFGPGTRLLVL.

V usage is TRBV6-5 and J usage is TRBJ2-7; 7 bases match TRBD2. The J segment lost 1 base and the V segment lost 6 bases, leaving 9 bases of the junction unmatched. There are 15 residues in the CDR3. Germline CDR1 reads MNHEY; CDR2 reads SVGAGI. The CDR3 here is CASSSTSAGSYEQYF. In DNA, the CDR3 is TGTGCCAGCAGCTCTACTAGCGCCGGTTCCTACGAGCAGTACTTC.

The CDR3 region is CASSDQIPALNTEAFF. DNA of the CDR3: TGTGCCAGCAGCGACCAGATTCCGGCTTTGAACACTGAAGCTTTCTTT. V and J are TRBV9 and TRBJ1-1; D unresolved. Germline V gene data show CDR1 as SGDLS and CDR2 as YYNGEE. The length of the CDR3 is 16 residues. V gave up 3 bases and J gave up 0 bases, with 15 bases separating them.

This chain joins TRBV3-1 (or the pseudogene TRBV3-2) and TRBJ2-7, with D perhaps assigned TRBD1 or TRBD2 (6 bases each). With 3 bases removed from V and 3 bases from J, the gap between germline ends came to 12 bases. This CDR3 is 14 amino acids long. Germline CDR1 is LGHDT and CDR2 is YNNKEL (reference sequence). The CDR3 DNA follows: TGTGCCAGCAGCCAGGAGGGACATTTCTACGAGCAGTACTTC. This encodes CASSQEGHFYEQYF.

This sequence joins TRBV18 and TRBJ1-4; D gene unclear. Trimming took off 2 bases at V and 8 bases at J, with 15 bases between the two ends. The CDR3 length is 15 residues. Germline lookup yields CDR1 KGHSH and CDR2 LQKENI. CDR3 sequence: CASSPYTQPREKLFF. CDR3 sequence (DNA): TGTGCCAGCTCACCATACACACAGCCCAGGGAAAAACTGTTTTTT.

The chain is built from TRBV5-1 and TRBJ1-2; D not certain. V lost 5 bases, J lost 7 bases, and 12 bases lay in between. Germline assignment: CDR1 SGHRS and CDR2 YFSETQ. There are 12 residues in the CDR3. The CDR3 coding sequence is TGCGCCAGCAGGAGGGAATCGGCTGGCTACACCTTC. Protein sequence: CASRRESAGYTF.

This clone was observed a handful of times. J is TRBJ1-2 and V is TRBV10-3, with unresolved D. Deletions cut 4 bases from V and 0 bases from J, with 6 bases between. There are 13 residues in the CDR3. Germline V lookup: CDR1 ENHRY, CDR2 SYGVKD. CDR3 amino acids: CAISAGANYGYTF. CDR3 DNA sequence: TGTGCCATCAGTGCGGGAGCTAACTATGGCTACACCTTC.